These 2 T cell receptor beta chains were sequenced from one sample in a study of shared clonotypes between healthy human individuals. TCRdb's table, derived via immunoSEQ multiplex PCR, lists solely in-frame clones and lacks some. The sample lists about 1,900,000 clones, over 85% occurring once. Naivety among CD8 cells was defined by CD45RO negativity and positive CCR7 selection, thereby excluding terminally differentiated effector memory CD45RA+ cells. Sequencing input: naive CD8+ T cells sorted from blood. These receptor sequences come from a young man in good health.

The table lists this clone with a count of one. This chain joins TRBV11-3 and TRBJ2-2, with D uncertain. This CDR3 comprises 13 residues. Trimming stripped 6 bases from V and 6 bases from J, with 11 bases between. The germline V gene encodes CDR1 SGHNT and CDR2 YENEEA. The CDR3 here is CASRGGGSGELFF. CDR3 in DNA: TGTGCCAGCAGGGGCGGCGGCTCCGGGGAGCTGTTTTTT.

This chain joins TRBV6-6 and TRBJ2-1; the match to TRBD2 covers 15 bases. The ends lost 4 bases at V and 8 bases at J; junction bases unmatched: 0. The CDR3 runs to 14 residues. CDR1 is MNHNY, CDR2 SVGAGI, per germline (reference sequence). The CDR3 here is CASSWTSGRDEQFF. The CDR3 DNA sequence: TGTGCCAGCAGTTGGACTAGCGGGAGGGATGAGCAGTTCTTC.